This passage covers 32 T cell receptor beta chains from one sample sequenced in a study of blood T cell repertoires in COVID-19. Data came from immunoSEQ multiplex PCR; TCRdb stores just in-frame clones and leaves some out. The repertoire holds about 200,000 clones, 65% to 85% seen once, with around 7% in the top ten. The source material was PBMCs or T cells enriched from blood (not recorded which). The source of these receptors is a man between 40 and 49 years old who had recovered from COVID-19.

The chain joins TRBV30 to TRBJ1-3; D gene uncertain. CDR1 GTSNPN and CDR2 SVGIG come from the germline V gene (reference sequence). Trimming stripped 4 bases from V and 0 bases from J, with 7 bases between. This CDR3 region has 13 residues. DNA for the CDR3: TGTGCCTGGAACGAGAACTCTGGAAACACCATATATTTT. Its protein is CAWNENSGNTIYF. Full variable domain (rest looked up from reference TRBV30 and TRBJ1-3): SQTIHQWPATLVQPVGSPLSLECTVEGTSNPNLYWYRQAAGRGLQLLFYSVGIGQISSEVPQNLSASRPQDRQFILSSKKLLLSDSGFYLCAWNENSGNTIYFGEGSWLTVV.

J is TRBJ2-7 and V is TRBV5-5, with 9 positions matching TRBD1. V was clipped by 0 bases and J by 1 base; unmatched bases: 2. This CDR3 region has 15 residues. The germline gives CDR1 SGHKS, CDR2 YYEKEE (reference sequence). The CDR3 region is CASSLAGTGSYEQYF. As DNA, the CDR3 is TGTGCCAGCAGCTTGGCGGGGACAGGGTCCTACGAGCAGTACTTC.

This clone was counted once. The chain links TRBV7-8 to TRBJ2-7, with 12 bases aligning to TRBD2. CDR1 SGHVS and CDR2 FQNEAQ come from the germline V gene. This CDR3 has 15 residues. V lost 5 bases and J lost 12; bases outside the gene matches: 14. DNA of the CDR3: TGTGCCAGCAGCCTTCTAGCGGGGGGGCCAAAGAGAGTGTACTTC. Protein: CASSLLAGGPKRVYF.

The gene calls are TRBV7-9 and TRBJ1-5; D remains ambiguous. V lost 5 bases, J lost 0 bases, and 5 bases lay in between. This CDR3 comprises 13 residues. The germline V gene has CDR1 SEHNR and CDR2 FQNEAQ (reference sequence). Written as DNA, the CDR3 is TGTGCCAGCAGCCTAAATAGCAATCAGCCCCAGCATTTT. Translating gives CASSLNSNQPQHF.

The chain recombines TRBV7-2 with TRBJ1-5; a possible D gene is TRBD1 (6 bases). CDR3 size: 15 residues. Trimming removed 5 bases from V and 0 bases from J, with 11 bases in between. The germline CDR1 and CDR2 sequences are SGHTA and FQGNSA. The CDR3 spells CASSRTANSNQPQHF. The DNA of the CDR3 is TGTGCCAGCAGCCGGACAGCTAATAGCAATCAGCCCCAGCATTTT.

The chain joins TRBV15 to TRBJ1-2; D might be TRBD1 (6 bases). The germline V gene has CDR1 LNHNV and CDR2 YYDKDF (reference sequence). Trimming took 2 bases from V and 7 from J, leaving 26 bases between them. CDR3 length equals 18 residues. CDR3 DNA: TGTGCCACCAGCAGAAACAGCTGGTGGGGGGGCGAGAATGGTGGCTACACCTTC. It specifies CATSRNSWWGGENGGYTF.

As to this clone: Compared with germline, one end of the junction differs, possibly owing to a read error. CDR3: CASSVAPGLINEQFF. DNA for the CDR3: TGTGCCAGCAGCGTAGCCCCGGGACTCATAAATGAGCAGTTCTTC. The chain combines TRBV7-9 with TRBJ2-1; tentatively, D is TRBD2 (6 bases). Germline CDR1 is SEHNR and CDR2 is FQNEAQ (reference sequence). CDR3 size: 15 residues.

This clone has just one count. V is TRBV10-3 and J is TRBJ1-2; TRBD1 matches at 7 bases. The CDR3 sequence is 13 residues long. From germline, CDR1 is ENHRY and CDR2 SYGVKD. The J segment lost 8 bases and the V segment lost 5 bases, leaving 8 bases of the junction unmatched. Here the CDR3 reads CAISLAGTEGYTF. DNA of the CDR3: TGTGCCATCAGTTTGGCCGGGACAGAGGGCTACACCTTC.

This sequence joins TRBV19 and TRBJ1-5; TRBD1 matches 7 bases. The CDR3 totals 15 residues. Germline V gene data show CDR1 as LNHDA and CDR2 as SQIVND (reference sequence). Losses at the gene ends were 4 bases for V and 5 bases for J; bases not matched to a gene: 8. The CDR3 sequence: CASSRVQGPYQPQHF. The CDR3 coding sequence is TGTGCCAGTAGTAGGGTACAGGGGCCTTATCAGCCCCAGCATTTT.

The CDR3 nucleotides are TGTGCCAGCAGCCAATACGGGGGGGCCCGTGAGACCCAGTACTTC. Translating it yields CASSQYGGARETQYF. This chain links TRBV14 with TRBJ2-5; TRBD2 matches 8 bases. CDR3 length: 15 residues. Germline loops: CDR1 SGHDN, CDR2 FVKESK. V lost 2 bases and J lost 5; bases outside the gene matches: 7.

The chain couples TRBV11-2 to TRBJ1-1; TRBD1 matches 11 bases. Trimming cost V 5 bases and J 8 bases; bases outside gene matches: 4. Germline assignment: CDR1 SGHAT and CDR2 FQNNGV. The CDR3 is 13 residues long. The CDR3 coding sequence is TGTGCCAGCAGCCAGGACAGGGGGCTAGAAGCTTTCTTT. Its protein is CASSQDRGLEAFF.

V gene TRBV5-5 combines with J gene TRBJ2-3, with 10 bases lining up with TRBD1. Per germline, CDR1 SGHKS and CDR2 YYEKEE (reference sequence). J gave up 1 base and V 0 bases, and 2 bases lay outside the gene matches. This CDR3 region has 16 residues. CDR3 residues: CASSLGGTGGTDTQYF. DNA for the CDR3: TGTGCCAGCAGCTTGGGGGGGACAGGGGGCACAGATACGCAGTATTTT.

This CDR3 reads CAWRFRGQGVTEAFF. CDR3 sequence (DNA): TGTGCCTGGAGGTTTAGGGGACAGGGAGTCACTGAAGCTTTCTTT. This chain connects TRBV30 to TRBJ1-1; 9 bases are a match to TRBD1. With V trimmed by 3 bases and J by 4 bases, 9 bases remained unmatched. The CDR3 is 15 amino acids. CDR1 is GTSNPN and CDR2 is SVGIG in the germline V gene (reference sequence).

The chain carries TRBV7-8 and TRBJ1-2; weak D call: TRBD1 (6 bases). The CDR3 extends over 15 amino acids. Between the trimmed V and J ends, which lost 3 bases and 6 bases, there was a span of 17 bases. CDR1 SGHVS and CDR2 FQNEAQ come from the germline V gene. The CDR3 sequence: CASSLERWQGNGYTF. The CDR3 DNA follows: TGTGCCAGCAGCTTGGAACGTTGGCAGGGGAATGGCTACACCTTC.

This clone was seen a single time. The J gene is TRBJ2-7, the V gene TRBV11-1; D possibly corresponds to TRBD1 (5 bases). Between the trimmed V and J ends, which lost 2 bases and 5 bases, there was a span of 13 bases. This CDR3 has 14 amino acids. Germline assignment: CDR1 SGHAT and CDR2 FQDESV (reference sequence). CDR3 protein: CASSLQGIWNEQYF. CDR3 DNA sequence: TGTGCCAGCAGCTTACAGGGAATTTGGAACGAGCAGTACTTC.

The chain joins TRBV30 to TRBJ2-1; perhaps TRBD1 as D (5 bases). Between the trimmed V and J ends, which lost 4 bases and 4 bases, there was a span of 14 bases. CDR3 size: 14 residues. Per germline, CDR1 GTSNPN and CDR2 SVGIG (reference sequence). DNA of the CDR3: TGTGCCTGGAAGGGGCAGAGAGGATACAATGAGCAGTTCTTC. This sequence encodes CAWKGQRGYNEQFF.

This rearrangement joins TRBV13 to TRBJ2-7; 8 nucleotides match TRBD2. CDR1 and CDR2 (germline): PRHDT, FYEKMQ (reference sequence). V lost 0 bases to trimming and J lost 6 bases; unmatched junction nucleotides: 13. The CDR3 is made up of 17 amino acids. The CDR3 spells CASSLGRGGLIVREQYF. For the CDR3, the DNA is TGTGCCAGCAGCTTAGGCCGGGGGGGTCTAATAGTGCGCGAGCAGTACTTC.

The rearrangement joins TRBV11-2 to TRBJ2-7; TRBD1 might be the D (6 bases). CDR3 length: 15 amino acids. V dropped 6 bases and J dropped 3 bases, with 18 bases sitting between them. Germline V gene data show CDR1 as SGHAT and CDR2 as FQNNGV. The CDR3 is CASRPVQGNLYEQYF. The DNA of the CDR3 is TGTGCCAGCAGGCCCGTCCAGGGGAATCTCTACGAGCAGTACTTC.

A few counts support this clone. V gene TRBV7-2 combines with J gene TRBJ1-4; possibly TRBD1 for D (5 bases). The CDR3 totals 18 residues. V was trimmed by 1 base and J by 7 bases, leaving 22 bases between them. Germline-derived CDR1 and CDR2 are SGHTA and FQGNSA. The CDR3 region has the DNA TGTGCCAGCAGCTTAGACCCCCTCGGGGGGGGACGGGGTGAAAAACTGTTTTTT. Translating it yields CASSLDPLGGGRGEKLFF.

CDR3 DNA sequence: TGTGCCAGCAGTGAAAGCGTCGCGGGACTACCCTACGAGCAGTACTTC. Protein: CASSESVAGLPYEQYF. This rearrangement joins TRBV6-1 to TRBJ2-7, with 7 bases aligning to TRBD2. Germline-derived CDR1 and CDR2 are MNHNS and SASEGT. This CDR3 region has 16 residues. The ends lost 2 bases at V and 2 bases at J; junction bases unmatched: 9.

This chain joins TRBV5-1 and TRBJ2-3; D remains ambiguous. Germline V lookup: CDR1 SGHRS, CDR2 YFSETQ. The CDR3 spans 13 residues. V lost 4 bases and J lost 2, with 8 bases in between. The CDR3 loop is CASSRSPTDTQYF. DNA of the CDR3: TGCGCCAGCAGCCGGAGCCCCACAGATACGCAGTATTTT.

The CDR3 loop is CASSPGSSLSYEQYF. CDR3 coding DNA: TGTGCCAGCTCACCAGGCTCTTCCCTCTCCTACGAGCAGTACTTC. This rearrangement joins TRBV18 to TRBJ2-7; no clear D gene. The CDR3 is made up of 15 amino acids. In germline, CDR1 is KGHSH, CDR2 LQKENI. Between the trimmed V and J ends, which lost 2 bases and 0 bases, there was a span of 11 bases.

This sequence joins TRBV10-3 and TRBJ1-1; D may be TRBD1 (5 bases). This CDR3 has 14 residues. Trimming removed 0 bases at V and 5 bases at J, with 10 bases between. Looked up from germline, CDR1 is ENHRY and CDR2 is SYGVKD. CDR3 nucleotide sequence: TGTGCCATCAGTGAGTCGGGGGGATGGACTGAAGCTTTCTTT. This sequence encodes CAISESGGWTEAFF.

This chain uses TRBV2 with TRBJ2-5; tentatively, D is TRBD1 (6 bases). CDR1 and CDR2 from the germline V gene are SNHLY and FYNNEI. V was shortened by 5 bases and J by 5 bases, with 18 bases between the two germline ends. The CDR3 totals 15 residues. As DNA, the CDR3 is TGTGCCAGCAGTCCAGGAAACAGGGCACAGGAGACCCAGTACTTC. Translation: CASSPGNRAQETQYF.

The chain uses TRBV29-1 and TRBJ1-1; TRBD1 matches at 8 bases. V gave up 7 bases and J gave up 5 bases; unmatched junction bases: 9. This CDR3 spans 13 amino acids. CDR1 is SQVTM, CDR2 ANQGSEA, per germline. This chain's CDR3 is CSADRGLGTEAFF. The CDR3 DNA is TGCAGCGCTGACAGGGGATTGGGAACTGAAGCTTTCTTT.

The chain has TRBV5-5 and TRBJ1-1, with 9 bases fitting TRBD1. The length of the CDR3 is 17 residues. Trimming removed 3 bases from V and 0 bases from J; junction bases left unmatched: 9. Germline V gene lookup returns CDR1 SGHKS and CDR2 YYEKEE (reference sequence). The CDR3 sequence: CASSYGQGFWMNTEAFF. DNA of the CDR3: TGTGCCAGCAGCTACGGACAGGGGTTTTGGATGAACACTGAAGCTTTCTTT.

The chain couples TRBV10-3 to TRBJ1-2; the D is unclear. Germline CDR1 reads ENHRY; CDR2 reads SYGVKD. The CDR3 contains 12 residues. V dropped 4 bases and J dropped 5 bases, with 8 bases sitting between them. Here the CDR3 DNA reads TGTGCCATCAGTGCCCTTTCTTATGGCTACACCTTC. This gives the protein CAISALSYGYTF.

The chain links TRBV29-1 to TRBJ1-2; the D gene is possibly TRBD1 (5 bases). The CDR3 has 15 amino acids. The V gene's germline CDR1 is SQVTM and CDR2 ANQGSEA. Trimming pared 6 bases from V and 0 bases from J, leaving 17 bases between. The CDR3 DNA follows: TGCAGCGTCGAAACAGGATCAATCGCTAACTATGGCTACACCTTC. Translated: CSVETGSIANYGYTF.

Details on this clone: The sample holds other DNA sequences that translate to the same CDR3. This rearrangement joins TRBV2 to TRBJ1-1, with D possibly TRBD1 on 5 matching bases. Germline CDR1 is SNHLY and CDR2 is FYNNEI. The length of the CDR3 is 14 residues. Trimming shortened V by 1 base and J by 5 bases, and 11 bases separated the two germline ends. CDR3 sequence reads: CASSEEGVGTEAFF. The CDR3 DNA follows: TGTGCCAGCAGTGAAGAAGGGGTGGGGACTGAAGCTTTCTTT.

This chain uses TRBV27 with TRBJ1-2, with TRBD1 matching over 10 bases. The germline CDR1 and CDR2 sequences are MNHEY and SMNVEV (reference sequence). Trimming at V came to 4 bases and at J to 3 bases, leaving 8 bases not matched to a gene. The CDR3 covers 16 residues. The CDR3 protein is CASSSDRGLKDYGYTF. The CDR3 DNA reads as TGTGCCAGCAGTTCAGACAGGGGGCTCAAGGACTATGGCTACACCTTC.

The J gene is TRBJ1-6, the V gene TRBV11-2; 9 bases fit TRBD1. Per germline, CDR1 SGHAT and CDR2 FQNNGV. J was trimmed by 9 bases and V by 3 bases; bases with no gene match: 3. The CDR3 consists of 14 residues. The CDR3 nucleotides read TGTGCCAGCAGCTTGGACAGGGGAAGTTCACCCCTCCACTTT. Its translation: CASSLDRGSSPLHF.

This chain links TRBV13 with TRBJ2-2; TRBD1 is a possible D gene (6 bases). Germline-derived CDR1 and CDR2 are PRHDT and FYEKMQ (reference sequence). CDR3 length: 13 residues. V gave up 5 bases and J gave up 5 bases, with 9 bases separating them. The CDR3 region has the DNA TGTGCCAGCAGCATCAGGGGTACCGGGGAGCTGTTTTTT. Translation gives CASSIRGTGELFF.